One and the same sample provided the 29 T cell receptor beta chains below, sequenced in a study of blood T cell repertoires in COVID-19. TCRdb's copy holds only in-frame clones and misses some; the assay was immunoSEQ multiplex PCR. The repertoire consists of about 250,000 clones, with 80% to 90% occurring once and the leading ten covering 1.5% to 2%. The sample was PBMCs or T cells enriched from blood (not recorded which). These receptors originate from a man aged 40-55 years who had recovered from COVID-19.

The chain carries TRBV5-1 and TRBJ2-5; 11 positions match TRBD2. The germline CDR1 and CDR2 sequences are SGHRS and YFSETQ. Trimming at V came to 5 bases and at J to 5 bases, leaving 11 bases not matched to a gene. CDR3 size: 16 residues. CDR3 amino acids: CASSFGTSGPRETQYF. CDR3 DNA sequence: TGCGCCAGCAGTTTCGGGACTAGCGGTCCTAGGGAGACCCAGTACTTC.

The V gene is TRBV7-2, the J gene TRBJ1-2; 7 nucleotides align to TRBD1. This CDR3 comprises 15 residues. V dropped 3 bases and J dropped 8; count of bases not matched to a gene: 12. The germline V gene has CDR1 SGHTA and CDR2 FQGNSA. Written as DNA, the CDR3 is TGTGCCAGCAGCTTGTCCGGACAGGCAGGCGGGGGCTACACCTTC. This sequence encodes CASSLSGQAGGGYTF.

In nucleotides, the CDR3 is TGCGCCAGCAGCCCTCTAGCGGATTTCTCCTACAATGAGCAGTTCTTC. It translates to CASSPLADFSYNEQFF. This chain uses TRBV4-1 with TRBJ2-1; the match to TRBD2 covers 7 bases. Germline CDR1 is MGHRA and CDR2 is YSYEKL. The V gene end was trimmed by 4 bases and the J gene end by 0 bases; junction bases not matched to a gene: 6. The length of the CDR3 is 16 residues.

The chain has TRBV30 and TRBJ1-2; possible D gene TRBD1, 5 bases. This CDR3 contains 15 residues. Between the trimmed V and J ends, which lost 1 base and 7 bases, there was a span of 19 bases. Germline CDR1 is GTSNPN and CDR2 is SVGIG (reference sequence). CDR3 loop: CAWSGSGGERAGYTF. The CDR3 coding sequence is TGTGCCTGGAGTGGGAGTGGAGGGGAGCGGGCTGGCTACACCTTC.

The J gene is TRBJ1-4, the V gene TRBV6-1; D is undetermined. Germline V gives CDR1 MNHNS, CDR2 SASEGT. Trimming cost V 1 base and J 10 bases, with 13 bases left between them. This CDR3 is built from 14 residues. CDR3 nucleotides: TGTGCCAGCAGTGAAGGGCAGGTTGATGGAAAACTGTTTTTT. Amino acid sequence: CASSEGQVDGKLFF.

The chain couples TRBV20-1 to TRBJ1-2; D not resolved. Trimming shortened V by 3 bases and J by 8 bases, and 13 bases separated the two germline ends. Germline loops: CDR1 DFQATT, CDR2 SNEGSKA (reference sequence). This CDR3 spans 12 amino acids. CDR3 coding DNA: TGCAGTGCTAGTCGGGGATTGAAAGGCTACACCTTC. Its protein product is CSASRGLKGYTF.

The table lists this clone with a few counts. This chain connects TRBV15 to TRBJ2-5, with D possibly TRBD1 on 5 matching bases. The CDR3 has 14 residues. Germline lookup yields CDR1 LNHNV and CDR2 YYDKDF (reference sequence). V gave up 3 bases and J gave up 5 bases, with 13 bases separating them. The CDR3 spells CATSSGRVPETQYF. The CDR3 DNA follows: TGTGCCACCAGCAGCGGCAGGGTACCGGAGACCCAGTACTTC. The full variable domain, in which reference TRBV15 and TRBJ2-5 provide the parts outside the CDR3, is DAMVIQNPRYQVTQFGKPVTLSCSQTLNHNVMYWYQQKSSQAPKLLFHYYDKDFNNEADTPDNFQSRRPNTSFCFLDIRSPGLGDTAMYLCATSSGRVPETQYFGPGTRLLVL.

This chain links TRBV30 with TRBJ1-6, with TRBD1 matching over 7 bases. This CDR3 has 15 residues. Germline lookup yields CDR1 GTSNPN and CDR2 SVGIG (reference sequence). V shed 6 bases, J shed 0 bases, and the junction held 5 bases outside the gene matches. CDR3 coding DNA: TGTGCCTGCTTCACAGGGGACTCCTATAATTCACCCCTCCACTTT. Translated: CACFTGDSYNSPLHF.

The chain is built from TRBV7-2 and TRBJ2-5; maybe TRBD2 (5 bases). The CDR3 covers 14 residues. V was trimmed by 6 bases and J by 2 bases, leaving 13 bases between them. The germline V gene encodes CDR1 SGHTA and CDR2 FQGNSA. This CDR3 is CASSKTRLQETQYF. CDR3 nucleotides: TGTGCCAGCAGTAAAACTCGACTACAAGAGACCCAGTACTTC.

This sequence joins TRBV11-3 and TRBJ2-5; 11 bases match TRBD1. Germline loops: CDR1 SGHNT, CDR2 YENEEA. V shed 5 bases and J 5 bases; nucleotides not matched to a gene: 7. The CDR3 has 15 amino acids. The CDR3 here is CASSPRTGGAETQYF. The CDR3 bases are TGTGCCAGCAGCCCACGGACAGGGGGCGCGGAGACCCAGTACTTC.

The gene calls are TRBV15 and TRBJ1-4, with 10 nucleotides matching TRBD1. The CDR3 is 16 residues long. CDR1 and CDR2 (germline): LNHNV, YYDKDF (reference sequence). Trimming took 3 bases from V and 6 from J; bases not matched to a gene: 7. The CDR3 coding sequence is TGTGCCACCAGCAGTGGTACCGGGACAGGGGATGAAAAACTGTTTTTT. It specifies CATSSGTGTGDEKLFF. The full variable domain, completed using reference TRBV15 and TRBJ1-4, is DAMVIQNPRYQVTQFGKPVTLSCSQTLNHNVMYWYQQKSSQAPKLLFHYYDKDFNNEADTPDNFQSRRPNTSFCFLDIRSPGLGDTAMYLCATSSGTGTGDEKLFFGSGTQLSVL.

As regards this clone: Other DNA sequences in this specimen translate into the identical CDR3. The V call is TRBV3-1 (or the pseudogene TRBV3-2), the J call TRBJ1-3, with D perhaps TRBD1 (5 bases). Trimming pared 1 base from V and 1 base from J, leaving 11 bases between. The CDR3 is made up of 16 amino acids. Germline-derived CDR1 and CDR2 are LGHDT and YNNKEL (reference sequence). CDR3 DNA sequence: TGTGCCAGCAGCCAAGGGGCAGGGTCTTCTGGAAACACCATATATTTT. Protein: CASSQGAGSSGNTIYF.

The V and J genes are TRBV7-9 and TRBJ1-1; a weak D match, TRBD1 (6 bases). The CDR3 length is 12 residues. V shed 5 bases and J shed 10 bases, with 14 bases lying between them. CDR1 and CDR2 from the germline V gene are SEHNR and FQNEAQ (reference sequence). The CDR3 bases are TGTGCCAGCAGCCCCGAGCTGGGGGCAGCTTTCTTT. Amino acid sequence: CASSPELGAAFF.

The chain carries TRBV28 and TRBJ1-6; TRBD1 matches at 9 bases. Germline-derived CDR1 and CDR2 are MDHEN and SYDVKM. V lost 8 bases, J lost 7 bases, and 9 bases stayed unmatched. The CDR3 runs to 15 residues. The DNA for the CDR3 is TGTGCCAGCTACTCGGGACAGGGTGACAATTCACCCCTCCACTTT. Residues: CASYSGQGDNSPLHF.

The chain carries TRBV3-1 (or the pseudogene TRBV3-2) and TRBJ1-2, with TRBD1 matching 7 bases. Germline V gene sequence: CDR1 LGHDT, CDR2 YNNKEL (reference sequence). CDR3 length: 13 amino acids. The V segment lost 5 bases and the J segment 8 bases; nucleotides outside the gene matches: 8. The CDR3 nucleotides read TGTGCCAGCAGCGAGACAGGGATTGGCGGCTACACCTTC. Residues: CASSETGIGGYTF.

The CDR3 DNA reads as TGCGCCAGCAGCTTGGTACTAGCGGGGGGGAAGAACGAGCAGTACTTC. It encodes CASSLVLAGGKNEQYF. The J gene is TRBJ2-7, the V gene TRBV5-1; 13 nucleotides agree with TRBD2. The CDR3 is 16 residues long. J gave up 5 bases and V 0 bases, and 5 bases lay outside the gene matches. Germline loops: CDR1 SGHRS, CDR2 YFSETQ. Full variable domain (rest looked up from reference TRBV5-1 and TRBJ2-7): KAGVTQTPRYLIKTRGQQVTLSCSPISGHRSVSWYQQTPGQGLQFLFEYFSETQRNKGNFPGRFSGRQFSNSRSEMNVSTLELGDSALYLCASSLVLAGGKNEQYFGPGTRLTVT.

This clone was recorded only once. J is TRBJ2-3 and V is TRBV6-2 or TRBV6-3, with 11 positions matching TRBD2. This CDR3 has 17 residues. Germline lookup yields CDR1 MNHEY and CDR2 SVGEGT. J was trimmed by 5 bases and V by 1 base; bases with no gene match: 8. CDR3 nucleotides: TGTGCCAGCAGTTACTGGCCCTTAGCGGGGGGGCGAGATACGCAGTATTTT. Encoded protein: CASSYWPLAGGRDTQYF.

This chain links TRBV5-1 with TRBJ2-3, with 9 bases fitting TRBD2. Unmatched junction bases numbered 6, after V lost 7 bases and J lost 0 bases. The CDR3 runs 15 residues. Germline V lookup: CDR1 SGHRS, CDR2 YFSETQ. The chain's CDR3 is CASCQAGGSTDTQYF. DNA for the CDR3: TGCGCCAGCTGCCAAGCGGGAGGTAGCACAGATACGCAGTATTTT.

This clone has just a few counts. This sequence joins TRBV5-1 and TRBJ2-7; D ambiguous. This CDR3 contains 14 residues. Between the trimmed V and J ends, which lost 0 bases and 0 bases, there was a span of 7 bases. Germline-derived CDR1 and CDR2 are SGHRS and YFSETQ. In DNA form, the CDR3 reads TGCGCCAGCAGCTTGGTGAGCCTCTCCTACGAGCAGTACTTC. This translates into CASSLVSLSYEQYF. The entire variable domain, with the rest obtained from reference TRBV5-1 and TRBJ2-7, is as follows: KAGVTQTPRYLIKTRGQQVTLSCSPISGHRSVSWYQQTPGQGLQFLFEYFSETQRNKGNFPGRFSGRQFSNSRSEMNVSTLELGDSALYLCASSLVSLSYEQYFGPGTRLTVT.

This sequence joins TRBV28 and TRBJ2-7; 11 bases fit TRBD1. This CDR3 region has 16 residues. The ends lost 7 bases at V and 2 bases at J; junction bases unmatched: 10. Germline CDR1 reads MDHEN; CDR2 reads SYDVKM. The CDR3 loop reads CASTFGQGAITYEQYF. Here the CDR3 DNA reads TGTGCCAGCACCTTCGGACAGGGGGCGATTACCTACGAGCAGTACTTC. The variable domain in full, with the rest retrieved from reference TRBV28 and TRBJ2-7, is DVKVTQSSRYLVKRTGEKVFLECVQDMDHENMFWYRQDPGLGLRLIYFSYDVKMKEKGDIPEGYSVSREKKERFSLILESASTNQTSMYLCASTFGQGAITYEQYFGPGTRLTVT.

The gene calls are TRBV7-9 and TRBJ2-5; the D gene is possibly TRBD2 (7 bases). Per germline, CDR1 SEHNR and CDR2 FQNEAQ (reference sequence). The CDR3 loop spans 17 amino acids. V lost 4 bases, J lost 5 bases, and 23 bases lay in between. Here the CDR3 DNA reads TGTGCCAGCAGCTCCTTACTAGACTCACAGGGAGGGGAGACCCAGTACTTC. Its protein product is CASSSLLDSQGGETQYF.

The rearrangement links TRBV5-6 to TRBJ1-6; weak D call: TRBD1 (5 bases). The CDR3 has 15 amino acids. Trimming shortened V by 1 base and J by 10 bases, and 15 bases separated the two germline ends. Germline lookup yields CDR1 SGHDT and CDR2 YYEEEE. DNA of the CDR3: TGTGCCAGCAGCTTGCAGGGTATCCCCAGGTCACCCCTCCACTTT. This gives the protein CASSLQGIPRSPLHF.

The chain combines TRBV7-8 with TRBJ1-2; 9 bases agree with TRBD1. The CDR3 has 17 amino acids. The V segment lost 5 bases and the J segment 8 bases; nucleotides outside the gene matches: 18. Germline values: CDR1 SGHVS, CDR2 FQNEAQ. The CDR3 loop is CASSPRGGDRAYEGYTF. CDR3 nucleotide sequence: TGTGCCAGCAGCCCCCGAGGCGGGGACAGGGCCTATGAGGGCTACACCTTC.

The chain combines TRBV5-4 with TRBJ1-4, with D perhaps matching TRBD1 (5 bases). V was pared by 5 bases and J by 7 bases, with 12 bases between. Germline V CDR1 and CDR2: SGHNT, YYREEE (reference sequence). The CDR3 is 13 amino acids. CDR3 bases: TGTGCCAGCAGTTACGGGGGTAGTGAAAAACTGTTTTTT. Translating gives CASSYGGSEKLFF.

The chain has TRBV2 and TRBJ2-5, with TRBD2 matching over 7 bases. This CDR3 spans 15 amino acids. The V gene end was trimmed by 8 bases and the J gene end by 1 base; junction bases not matched to a gene: 10. Germline loops: CDR1 SNHLY, CDR2 FYNNEI. The CDR3 sequence is CASGLRREGQETQYF. For the CDR3, the DNA is TGTGCCAGCGGCCTCCGCAGGGAGGGCCAAGAGACCCAGTACTTC.

This clone was counted a single time. The rearrangement links TRBV6-2 or TRBV6-3 to TRBJ2-6; possibly TRBD2 for D (5 bases). The CDR3 contains 18 residues. The V gene lost 5 bases and the J gene lost 4 bases, with 21 bases spanning the gap. Germline V gene data show CDR1 as MNHEY and CDR2 as SVGEGT. The CDR3 is CASSPRAPEVLGANVLTF. DNA for the CDR3: TGTGCCAGCAGTCCCCGGGCCCCGGAGGTACTCGGGGCCAACGTCCTGACTTTC.

The chain links TRBV7-8 to TRBJ2-2; a possible D gene is TRBD1 (5 bases). With 5 bases removed from V and 3 bases from J, the gap between germline ends came to 16 bases. In germline, CDR1 is SGHVS, CDR2 FQNEAQ. The CDR3 runs 16 residues. In DNA, the CDR3 is TGTGCCAGCAGCCCAGGGTGGGGCCGTGACACCGGGGAGCTGTTTTTT. This gives the protein CASSPGWGRDTGELFF.

This sequence joins TRBV7-2 and TRBJ2-2; D might be TRBD1 (6 bases). The germline V gene has CDR1 SGHTA and CDR2 FQGNSA. Trimming stripped 2 bases from V and 6 bases from J, with 16 bases between. The CDR3 contains 16 residues. The CDR3 DNA sequence: TGTGCCAGCAGCTTAAATGGGGGCTTGGGGGCCGGGGAGCTGTTTTTT. It is translated as CASSLNGGLGAGELFF.

V gene TRBV4-2 combines with J gene TRBJ2-3, with 9 bases identical to TRBD2. Germline loops: CDR1 LGHNA, CDR2 YNFKEQ. Trimming removed 4 bases from V and 4 bases from J; junction bases left unmatched: 6. The CDR3 extends over 15 amino acids. CDR3 bases: TGTGCCAGCAGCCTAAATAGCGGGGGTGCAGATACGCAGTATTTT. Its protein product is CASSLNSGGADTQYF.